This T cell receptor beta chain was observed in a study of OX40 agonist ivuxolimab in advanced cancers. Study information: Ivuxolimab, an agonistic anti-OX40 (CD134) antibody, was given to patients. The study, taken as a whole, reports: CD4+ and CD8+ blood T cells expanded clonally by week 6 at 0.1 to 3.0 mg/kg.

As concerns this clone: The target antigen is unknown.

V gave up 4 bases and J gave up 5 bases, with 9 bases separating them. The CDR3 sequence is 12 residues long. Germline CDR1 is SQVTM and CDR2 is ANQGSEA. This table comes from immunoSEQ multiplex PCR, and its TCRdb copy is limited to in-frame clones, with some not included. Here the sample spans over 70,000 clones, approximately 89% being singletons. The source is an adult with an advanced solid tumor such as melanoma, head and neck, liver or kidney cancer. The sequencing used CD4+ or CD8+ T cells sorted from blood, collected in a trial of the OX40 agonist ivuxolimab. V is TRBV29-1 and J is TRBJ2-1; D unresolved. The CDR3 region has the DNA TGCAGCGTTGCCGGGTACGACAATGAGCAGTTCTTC. Translated: CSVAGYDNEQFF.